The clone carrying this T cell receptor beta chain was seen only once. Germline V lookup: CDR1 LGHNT, CDR2 FRNRAP. This CDR3 region has 15 residues. Trimming took off 3 bases at V and 1 base at J, with 10 bases between the two ends. The sample originates from a study of control samples from healthy donors and cancer patients. Produced via immunoSEQ multiplex PCR; TCRdb's table is partial and in-frame only. The profile shows about 110,000 clones, approximately 90% of them singletons. The specimen sequenced was blood. The clonotype was recovered from a human donor in good health. The donor label of this sample is uncertain. This chain uses TRBV12-5 with TRBJ1-3; D remains unclear. The chain's CDR3 is CASGFSVQSGNTIYF. CDR3 sequence (DNA): TGTGCTAGTGGTTTCTCCGTTCAATCTGGAAACACCATATATTTT.